The 16 T cell receptor beta chains below all came from one sample that was sequenced in a study of T cell changes during pregnancy in multiple sclerosis. Assay used: immunoSEQ multiplex PCR; TCRdb lists only in-frame clones, some missing. The repertoire has around 61,000 clones, around nine tenths of them found once; the top ten carry roughly 1.4%. Sequencing used peripheral blood, obtained in the third trimester of pregnancy. Receptors were obtained from a female donor in good health, enrolled as a control in a pregnancy study.

The chain is built from TRBV5-1 and TRBJ1-1; D might be TRBD1 (5 bases). Trimming took 3 bases from V and 1 from J, leaving 13 bases between them. Germline CDR1 and CDR2: SGHRS and YFSETQ. This CDR3 has 15 residues. CDR3 DNA sequence: TGCGCCAGCAGCTCCTCAGGGTGGGGGAACACTGAAGCTTTCTTT. Protein product: CASSSSGWGNTEAFF.

The chain is built from TRBV5-1 and TRBJ2-1, with 9 bases matching TRBD1. J was trimmed by 5 bases and V by 3 bases; bases with no gene match: 3. Germline CDR1 and CDR2: SGHRS and YFSETQ. The CDR3 runs to 14 residues. CDR3 sequence reads: CASSYRGPDNEQFF. The CDR3 bases are TGCGCCAGCAGCTACAGGGGGCCGGACAATGAGCAGTTCTTC.

This chain joins TRBV18 and TRBJ2-3; 7 bases fit TRBD1. Per germline, CDR1 KGHSH and CDR2 LQKENI. V lost 2 bases and J lost 0; bases outside the gene matches: 5. The CDR3 contains 16 residues. CDR3: CASSPRQGVSTDTQYF. DNA of the CDR3: TGTGCCAGCTCACCAAGACAGGGAGTCAGCACAGATACGCAGTATTTT.

The rearrangement uses TRBV7-2 and TRBJ2-2, with 7 bases matching TRBD1. V was pared by 2 bases and J by 8 bases, with 8 bases of the junction left unmatched. Germline CDR1 SGHTA, CDR2 FQGNSA. The CDR3 is 15 residues long. CDR3 bases: TGTGCCAGCAGCTTATATGCAGGGGGTATAGGGGAGCTGTTTTTT. This gives the protein CASSLYAGGIGELFF.

This chain uses TRBV6-6 with TRBJ1-1, with D perhaps TRBD1 (6 bases). The CDR3 is 14 residues long. V was clipped by 1 base and J by 8 bases, with 14 bases between them. Germline CDR1 is MNHNY and CDR2 is SVGAGI (reference sequence). Here the CDR3 reads CASSYYRKQGEAFF. DNA of the CDR3: TGTGCCAGCAGTTACTATCGGAAGCAGGGGGAAGCTTTCTTT.

By sample share, this clone is medium-sized. The chain uses TRBV2 and TRBJ1-4; possibly TRBD1 for D (5 bases). CDR3 length equals 16 residues. The V and J ends lost 6 bases and 0 bases respectively, with 14 bases between them. Per the germline V gene, CDR1 is SNHLY and CDR2 is FYNNEI. The CDR3 DNA reads as TGTGCCAGCAGCGCTGACAGATATTCAACTAATGAAAAACTGTTTTTT. Amino acid sequence: CASSADRYSTNEKLFF.

V and J are TRBV2 and TRBJ1-2, with a tentative D call TRBD1 (5 bases). Germline CDR1 is SNHLY and CDR2 is FYNNEI. V was cut by 7 bases and J by 6 bases, with 9 bases left in between. This CDR3 is 11 amino acids long. CDR3 nucleotides: TGTGCCAGCACCCCCAGGGATGGCTACACCTTC. This gives the protein CASTPRDGYTF. The entire variable domain, with the rest obtained from reference TRBV2 and TRBJ1-2, is as follows: EPEVTQTPSHQVTQMGQEVILRCVPISNHLYFYWYRQILGQKVEFLVSFYNNEISEKSEIFDDQFSVERPDGSNFTLKIRSTKLEDSAMYFCASTPRDGYTFGSGTRLTVV.

V gene TRBV18 combines with J gene TRBJ1-1, with 8 bases matching TRBD1. Germline values: CDR1 KGHSH, CDR2 LQKENI. The CDR3 contains 15 residues. J gave up 4 bases and V 3 bases, and 7 bases lay outside the gene matches. DNA for the CDR3: TGTGCCAGCTCACCTCGTGGACAGGGTGGCACTGAAGCTTTCTTT. Translating gives CASSPRGQGGTEAFF. The full variable domain, rest sourced from reference TRBV18 and TRBJ1-1, is NAGVMQNPRHLVRRRGQEARLRCSPMKGHSHVYWYRQLPEEGLKFMVYLQKENIIDESGMPKERFSAEFPKEGPSILRIQQVVRGDSAAYFCASSPRGQGGTEAFFGQGTRLTVV.

The chain recombines TRBV28 with TRBJ2-5, with TRBD2 matching over 7 bases. The V segment lost 3 bases and the J segment 1 base; nucleotides outside the gene matches: 5. The V gene's germline CDR1 is MDHEN and CDR2 SYDVKM. The CDR3 contains 15 residues. In DNA, the CDR3 is TGTGCCAGCAGTTTGACAGCGGGGAGCCAAGAGACCCAGTACTTC. It codes for CASSLTAGSQETQYF.

The V and J genes are TRBV11-2 and TRBJ2-3; 7 nucleotides line up with TRBD2. After removal of 1 base from V and 3 bases from J, the junction contained 4 bases not matched to a gene. The CDR3 has 15 residues. Germline CDR1 and CDR2: SGHAT and FQNNGV. The CDR3 sequence is CASSLALGGTDTQYF. The CDR3 region has the DNA TGTGCCAGCAGCTTAGCTCTGGGGGGGACAGATACGCAGTATTTT.

The J gene is TRBJ2-3, the V gene TRBV20-1, with D maybe TRBD1 (5 bases). The CDR3 is made up of 11 amino acids. The V end lost 4 bases, the J end lost 6 bases, and 8 bases lay between the germline ends. Germline V gene data show CDR1 as DFQATT and CDR2 as SNEGSKA (reference sequence). The CDR3 bases are TGCAGTGCTATTAAGGGGGATACGCAGTATTTT. Translated, it gives CSAIKGDTQYF.

The rearrangement uses TRBV2 and TRBJ1-2, with 7 bases aligning to TRBD1. The V segment lost 4 bases and the J segment 3 bases; nucleotides outside the gene matches: 2. CDR3 length: 13 amino acids. From germline, CDR1 is SNHLY and CDR2 FYNNEI. The CDR3 DNA is TGTGCCAGCAGTGCGCAGGGGGACTATGGCTACACCTTC. The encoded protein is CASSAQGDYGYTF. Full variable domain (outside the CDR3, taken from reference TRBV2 and TRBJ1-2): EPEVTQTPSHQVTQMGQEVILRCVPISNHLYFYWYRQILGQKVEFLVSFYNNEISEKSEIFDDQFSVERPDGSNFTLKIRSTKLEDSAMYFCASSAQGDYGYTFGSGTRLTVV.

This clone appeared once. CDR3 nucleotides: TGTGCCAGCAGCTTGTCGGGCAGGGCGATTGCTGAAGCTTTCTTT. Its protein product is CASSLSGRAIAEAFF. The chain couples TRBV5-4 to TRBJ1-1; D is perhaps TRBD1 (5 bases). CDR1 and CDR2 (germline): SGHNT, YYREEE (reference sequence). Between the trimmed V and J ends, which lost 1 base and 6 bases, there was a span of 16 bases. This CDR3 has 15 amino acids.

The gene calls are TRBV7-9 and TRBJ1-3; D possibly corresponds to TRBD1 (5 bases). V dropped 5 bases and J dropped 0 bases, with 14 bases sitting between them. The V gene's germline CDR1 is SEHNR and CDR2 FQNEAQ (reference sequence). The CDR3 has 16 amino acids. CDR3 amino acids: CASSPPGGSSGNTIYF. DNA for the CDR3: TGTGCCAGCAGCCCCCCTGGGGGGAGCTCTGGAAACACCATATATTTT.

The gene calls are TRBV5-1 and TRBJ1-5; weak D call: TRBD1 (6 bases). V was trimmed by 0 bases and J by 6 bases, leaving 13 bases between them. Germline CDR1 SGHRS, CDR2 YFSETQ. CDR3 length: 15 residues. CDR3 loop: CASSLDGTKSQPQHF. The CDR3 coding sequence is TGCGCCAGCAGCTTGGACGGGACAAAAAGTCAGCCCCAGCATTTT. Based on the CDR3 plus reference TRBV5-1 and TRBJ1-5, the full variable domain is KAGVTQTPRYLIKTRGQQVTLSCSPISGHRSVSWYQQTPGQGLQFLFEYFSETQRNKGNFPGRFSGRQFSNSRSEMNVSTLELGDSALYLCASSLDGTKSQPQHFGDGTRLSIL.

This sequence joins TRBV7-3 and TRBJ2-5; TRBD1 agrees at 9 bases. The J call is uncertain, as TRBJ2-7 better fits the DNA end. The CDR3 is 14 amino acids. Germline-derived CDR1 and CDR2 are SGHTA and FQGTGA. The CDR3 here is CASSRGQGSNEQYF. CDR3 in DNA: TGTGCCAGCAGCCGGGGACAGGGTTCCAACGAGCAGTACTTC.